The clone carrying this T cell receptor beta chain was seen only a few times. The antigen is unknown. From the 5' RACE reads, TCRdb called clonotypes with MiXCR, one entry per CDR3 protein. The sample comprises under 950,000 distinct CDR3 sequences, around 20% of which are singletons, and about 19% rests with the top ten. With V trimmed by 5 bases and J by 8 bases, 4 bases remained unmatched. The CDR3 runs to 11 residues. Looked up from germline, CDR1 is SGHRS and CDR2 is YFSETQ. The data stem from a study of CD8 T cells in ankylosing spondylitis. Whole-study results and caveats: There was a TCR beta motif, made of fewer than 10 highly homologous variants, that appeared characteristic of ankylosing spondylitis blood.

This chain connects TRBV5-1 to TRBJ2-7; 7 bases align to TRBD1. This TCR derives from a male donor with ankylosing spondylitis. Sequences were obtained from blood, either unsorted or a sorted T cell fraction (not recorded which). Here the CDR3 reads CASSYRGQQYF. The CDR3 DNA is TGCGCCAGCAGTTACAGGGGTCAGCAGTACTTC.